One and the same sample provided the 9 T cell receptor beta chains below, sequenced in a study of blood T cell repertoires in COVID-19. Here immunoSEQ multiplex PCR was the method, and the copy in TCRdb shows in-frame clones only, minus some. The table shows more than 300,000 clones, with around nine tenths occurring only once. The sequenced sample was PBMCs or T cells enriched from blood (not recorded which). The receptors shown here come from a woman in her thirties who had been exposed to COVID-19.

The genes are TRBV4-3 and TRBJ1-2, with D unclear. Per germline, CDR1 LGHNA and CDR2 YSLEER. CDR3 length: 14 residues. Trimming shortened V by 4 bases and J by 3 bases, and 12 bases separated the two germline ends. The CDR3 region is CASSRRRGDYGYTF. CDR3 DNA sequence: TGCGCCAGCAGCCGGAGGCGGGGAGACTATGGCTACACCTTC.

The chain employs TRBV7-9 and TRBJ1-2, with D perhaps TRBD1 (6 bases). Germline CDR1 is SEHNR and CDR2 is FQNEAQ (reference sequence). CDR3 length equals 15 residues. Trimming took off 1 base at V and 4 bases at J, with 13 bases between the two ends. The CDR3 spells CASSLGVTGIYGYTF. DNA for the CDR3: TGTGCCAGCAGCTTAGGTGTGACAGGAATCTATGGCTACACCTTC.

The V and J genes are TRBV11-1 and TRBJ2-7, with TRBD2 identical over 12 bases. The CDR3 consists of 16 residues. V was clipped by 5 bases and J by 4 bases; unmatched bases: 9. Germline values: CDR1 SGHAT, CDR2 FQDESV (reference sequence). This chain's CDR3 is CASSPTLAGGFYEQYF. The CDR3 DNA sequence: TGTGCCAGCAGCCCAACACTAGCGGGGGGCTTTTACGAGCAGTACTTC.

This clone was detected only once. The chain recombines TRBV5-1 with TRBJ1-4; D not resolved. V was clipped by 5 bases and J by 6 bases, with 11 bases between them. Germline CDR1 SGHRS, CDR2 YFSETQ. The CDR3 has 13 residues. The DNA of the CDR3 is TGCGCCAGCAGGGAGAACGGGGATGAAAAACTGTTTTTT. Its translation: CASRENGDEKLFF.

This chain uses TRBV18 with TRBJ1-3; no clear D. This CDR3 is 15 amino acids long. Looked up from germline, CDR1 is KGHSH and CDR2 is LQKENI. Trimming cost V 3 bases and J 4 bases, with 13 bases left between them. CDR3 in DNA: TGTGCCAGCTCACCTCAGACTCAATCGGGAAACACCATATATTTT. It is translated as CASSPQTQSGNTIYF. The full variable domain, rest sourced from reference TRBV18 and TRBJ1-3, is NAGVMQNPRHLVRRRGQEARLRCSPMKGHSHVYWYRQLPEEGLKFMVYLQKENIIDESGMPKERFSAEFPKEGPSILRIQQVVRGDSAAYFCASSPQTQSGNTIYFGEGSWLTVV.

The chain couples TRBV20-1 to TRBJ2-3; 9 bases are a match to TRBD2. V lost 3 bases to trimming and J lost 6 bases; unmatched junction nucleotides: 7. This CDR3 is built from 14 residues. CDR1 and CDR2 from the germline V gene are DFQATT and SNEGSKA (reference sequence). The CDR3 DNA follows: TGCAGTGCTAGTTGGCGGGGGGGCCCCGATACGCAGTATTTT. The encoded protein is CSASWRGGPDTQYF.

V usage is TRBV6-5 and J usage is TRBJ1-2; D uncertain. Germline values: CDR1 MNHEY, CDR2 SVGAGI. V was shortened by 8 bases and J by 8 bases, with 12 bases between the two germline ends. CDR3 length equals 11 residues. CDR3 DNA: TGTGCCAGCGCGAGGGAGGACGGCTACACCTTC. This sequence encodes CASAREDGYTF.

The gene calls are TRBV5-4 and TRBJ1-3; D gene unclear. The CDR3 has 14 residues. Germline V CDR1 and CDR2: SGHNT, YYREEE (reference sequence). V was cut by 0 bases and J by 4 bases, with 8 bases left in between. For the CDR3, the DNA is TGTGCCAGCAGCTTGGGCAGTTACGGAAACACCATATATTTT. This codes for CASSLGSYGNTIYF.

This clone was found once. The chain employs TRBV5-6 and TRBJ1-3, with TRBD1 identical over 8 bases. The CDR3 is 15 residues long. Germline lookup yields CDR1 SGHDT and CDR2 YYEEEE. V lost 0 bases, J lost 7 bases, and 6 bases stayed unmatched. CDR3 nucleotide sequence: TGTGCCAGCAGCTTGGAGCCAGGGGGCGCGAACACCATATATTTT. Translating it yields CASSLEPGGANTIYF. The full variable domain, rest sourced from reference TRBV5-6 and TRBJ1-3, is DAGVTQSPTHLIKTRGQQVTLRCSPKSGHDTVSWYQQALGQGPQFIFQYYEEEERQRGNFPDRFSGHQFPNYSSELNVNALLLGDSALYLCASSLEPGGANTIYFGEGSWLTVV.